What follows is one T cell receptor beta chain and its context. Its target antigen remains unknown. No qualities accompany the bases; no much larger clone lies one base away. The data derive from a study of cytomegalovirus exposure and HLA in healthy donors (TCRdb year 2017). Study-level background: An earlier analysis of approximately 550 of the donors reported more than 250 Gb of sequence data and roughly 110 million unique TCR beta sequences from around 200 million T cells. Every repertoire in the discovery cohort had been generated on one and the same sequencing platform. Along with the roughly 670-subject first cohort, a separate validation cohort of over a hundred different subjects was used. Among the approximately 400 genotyped donors, around 81% belonged to the genetic ancestry cluster associated with self-reported Caucasian donors. An early release covering roughly 600 HLA-typed donors comprised about 310 gigabases of sequencing data and 65 million to 100 million unique TCR sequences. Roughly 5 DR-DQ haplotypes were treated as single units for association and clustering because of strong linkage in the cohort. Typing coverage varied by locus: 629-630 donors for A, B, C, DRB1 and DQB1; under 550 for DQA1; around 610 for DPA1; under 490 for DPB1. Among over 350 genotyped donors of the cohort, an average of 235,054 unique TCR beta nucleotide sequences were sequenced per donor, roughly 20% of them non-productive. Rather than using new phenotypic data, the later analysis identified candidate immune exposures from TCR beta sequences and from how often those sequences occurred across donors. An earlier analysis of some 600 of the donors applied high-throughput TCR beta sequencing to assess whether each TCR beta V gene segment acted as functional or pseudogenic. In a later analysis, previously published TCR beta repertoires from 550 to 750 donors were re-analyzed and high-resolution HLA genotyping was added so that TCR occurrence patterns could be studied. Using immunosequencing, the study profiled T cell repertoires from roughly 650 subjects and related those repertoires to cytomegalovirus serostatus. Donor age, sex, ethnicity and CMV serostatus were compiled together with the repertoire data. A later genetic analysis used genome-wide SNP genotypes for about 60% of the roughly 700 donors, treating that subset as a discovery cohort. The study aimed to test whether signatures of past pathogen exposure could be identified by cataloging public T cell receptors. To predict cytomegalovirus infection status, the study brought together high-throughput TCR immunosequencing, statistical association of individual TCRs with disease status, and machine learning. Class I and class II HLA loci were covered by the typing at four-digit resolution. Findings and caveats that apply to the study as a whole: CMV serostatus was the only immune exposure information available for the cohort. In a later analysis, HLA-associated TCR beta chains were found to be more clonally expanded and to have lower generation probabilities than equally common non-associated chains. The earlier analysis of about 600 of the donors excluded roughly 17 rarely observed V segments, including chromosome 9 orphons, because counts were too low. Because HLA typing was unavailable for some donors at each locus, only the typed subset was used in association tests. Because the 87-base-pair reads could not distinguish some IMGT-functional V segments, including TRBV6-2 and TRBV6-3, those segments were excluded. A group of highly shared sequence variants was considered likely to be a technical artifact of the sequencing pipeline. In a later analysis, the rate of TCR association differed among HLA loci, with DRB1 alleles having the most associated TCRs and HLA-C alleles having the fewest. Linkage disequilibrium might explain the correlated functional status among segregating V segments, but an unknown experimental factor could not be ruled out. Most TCR sequences were observed very rarely across donors, whereas some public TCRs were present in many individuals. According to a later analysis, parvovirus B19, influenza, CMV and Epstein-Barr virus appeared linked to several top co-occurrence clusters. This cohort had only TCR beta chains sequenced, and the lack of alpha or paired-chain data limited which features could be detected. Strong co-occurrence of HLA alleles, especially DR and DQ, made assigning TCR associations to individual alleles difficult. In both the original and validation cohorts, the classifier was reported to diagnose cytomegalovirus status with high specificity and sensitivity. According to the authors, the approach could potentially be generalized to other disease states and immunological phenotypes. According to a later analysis, most CMV-associated TCR beta chains appeared to be HLA-restricted, and the HLA associations seemed to be driven largely by CMV exposure. The study listed 170 or so TCR beta chains as associated with cytomegalovirus. A further reported finding was that TCR beta sequences accurately predicted the HLA-A and HLA-B alleles for most subjects in the first cohort. A few of the identified cytomegalovirus-associated TCR beta chains were confirmed in vitro to be specific for cytomegalovirus antigens. Roughly uniform sequencing depth across donors was assumed in presence/absence analyses, although this assumption may not hold. In an earlier analysis of about 540 of the donors, most TCR beta V segments were observed in productive rearrangements about 87% or about 30% of the time, broadly matching IMGT annotations. A later genetic analysis associated a missense DCLRE1C variant with V-gene and J-gene trimming of TCR beta chains, and an independent cohort replicated the association. A later genetic analysis reported fewer N-insertions in productive TCRs among donors in an Asian-associated ancestry cluster than the roughly 620-donor mean. In a later analysis, some 18,000 TCR beta sequences were associated with specific HLA alleles at a false discovery rate of 0.05.

In total, around 600 healthy bone marrow donors made up the cohort. At the time of sampling, every cohort member was nominally healthy, though immune exposures that went unrecorded were likely present. The donor tested CMV seropositive, placing the donor among the roughly 300 seropositive members of the cohort. A peripheral blood sample was collected from each donor, and TCR beta sequencing was performed on peripheral blood mononuclear cells. Genomic DNA was extracted from the blood cell samples with the Qiagen DNeasy Blood Extraction Kit. Libraries came from the immunoSEQ multiplex PCR assay. For the multiplex PCR, a mixture combining 60 forward primers for TCR Vbeta segments and 13 reverse primers for TCR Jbeta segments was used. Amplification of the CDR3 region of rearranged TCR beta genes was performed with a multiplex PCR assay on genomic DNA. The Illumina HiSeq System was used to sequence the amplified TCR beta libraries as 87-base-pair reads. The authors' pipeline ran thus. In a later analysis, around 80 million unique TCR beta chains were counted across the approximately 620 repertoires, and approximately 11 million of these chains were shared by at least two donors. A nearest-neighbor algorithm error-corrected the raw reads and collapsed the reads into unique sequences, merging closely related sequences to remove PCR and sequencing errors. To assign V, D and J gene segments, CDR3 sequences were aligned to IMGT reference sequences. For a sequence to be retained, at least a six-nucleotide match to both a V gene segment and a J gene segment was required. Rearrangements were classified as productive when the CDR3 lacked stop codons and remained in frame with V and J, and all other rearrangements were classified as non-productive. Following IMGT convention, CDR3 was defined as the stretch from the second conserved V-encoded cysteine to the conserved J-encoded phenylalanine. The earlier analysis of 500 to 750 of the donors excluded any sequence lacking an unambiguous match to a single V gene segment. An earlier analysis of about 600 of the donors called V segments functional above 56.7% productive rearrangements and segregating when the between-donor standard deviation exceeded 5%. To diagnose cytomegalovirus status from the catalog of TCR beta chain sequences, a statistical classification framework was built. In a later analysis, TCR nucleotide sequences were compared against IMGT/GENE-DB human TR gene sequences so that V and J genes could be assigned. The TCRdist pipeline was used in a later analysis to assign CDR3 sequences and most-parsimonious VDJ recombination scenarios. In a later analysis, every TCR beta chain was defined by the combination of its CDR3 amino acid sequence and its V-gene family, and reads without a unique V-gene family were dropped. In a later analysis, fewer than 600 highly shared, low-generation-probability nucleotide sequences were removed to address suspected cross-contamination and a sequencing artifact. In a later analysis, a clonal expansion index for each public chain was calculated from normalized within-repertoire ranks of inferred template counts. A later analysis computed generation probabilities with a VDJ recombination model fitted to out-of-frame rearrangements, and checked the results against IGoR. A later analysis scored TCR-TCR, TCR-HLA and TCR-CMV co-occurrence with hypergeometric tests, applying a repertoire-size bias correction to TCR pairs. False discovery rates were estimated in a later analysis by permuting HLA or CMV assignments 20 times. In a later analysis, co-occurring TCRs were grouped with DBSCAN, and TCRdist sequence similarity was added when clustering was performed within HLA-allele-positive subsets. Repertoires with fewer than 30,000 or more than 120,000 public chains, plus five repertoires with anomalous nucleotide sharing, were excluded from co-occurrence clustering. This is the immuneACCESS table as TCRdb keeps it, with only in-frame sequences that have V and J called. A part of the clones is gone; compared with another copy, unresolved V genes explain less than half, and the rest is unexplained. V, J and clone size are those of that table, while D and trimming were read from the DNA. The sample records approximately 70,000 clones, about 73% of which are singletons. Together, the top ten hold approximately 10% of the sample.

Including cysteine and phenylalanine, the CDR3 has 12 amino acids. The entry retains the CDR3 DNA only, 36 bases that are in frame from base 1. Trimming accounts for 6 bases at V and 11 bases at J, while the number of junction bases matched to no gene is 9. CDR1 is given as SGHTA and CDR2 as FQGNSA, both from the germline V gene. The chain was built from TRBV7-2 and TRBJ1-1; 7 central bases correspond to TRBD1. This sequence was found in an older woman in good health and CMV-seropositive. Sequencing used PBMCs. CDR3 sequence: CASSSQGVGAFF. In nucleotide form, the sequence is TGTGCCAGCAGTTCTCAGGGGGTTGGTGCTTTCTTT.